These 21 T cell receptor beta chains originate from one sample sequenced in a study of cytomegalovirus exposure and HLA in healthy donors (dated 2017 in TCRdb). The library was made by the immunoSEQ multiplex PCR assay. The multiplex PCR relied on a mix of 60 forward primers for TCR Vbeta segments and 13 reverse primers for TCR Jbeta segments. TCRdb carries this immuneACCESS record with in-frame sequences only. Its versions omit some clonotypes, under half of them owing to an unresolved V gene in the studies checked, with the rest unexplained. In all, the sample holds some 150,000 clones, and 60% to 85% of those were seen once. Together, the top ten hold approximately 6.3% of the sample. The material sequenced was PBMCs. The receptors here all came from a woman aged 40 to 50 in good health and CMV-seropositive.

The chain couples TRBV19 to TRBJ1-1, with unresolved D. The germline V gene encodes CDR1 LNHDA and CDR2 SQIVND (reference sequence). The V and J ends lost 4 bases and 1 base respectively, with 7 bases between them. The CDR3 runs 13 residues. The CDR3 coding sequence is TGTGCCAGTAGTAAAGACAAGAACACTGAAGCTTTCTTT. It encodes CASSKDKNTEAFF.

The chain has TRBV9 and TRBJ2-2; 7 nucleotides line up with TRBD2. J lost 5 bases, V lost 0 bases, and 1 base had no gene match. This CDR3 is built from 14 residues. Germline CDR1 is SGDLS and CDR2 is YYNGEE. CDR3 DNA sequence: TGTGCCAGCAGCGTAGGGGAGGGAACCGGGGAGCTGTTTTTT. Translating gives CASSVGEGTGELFF.

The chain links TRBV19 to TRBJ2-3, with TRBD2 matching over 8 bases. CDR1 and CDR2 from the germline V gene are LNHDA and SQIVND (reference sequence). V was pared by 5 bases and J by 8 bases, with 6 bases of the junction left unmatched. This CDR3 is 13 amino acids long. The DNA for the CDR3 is TGTGCCAGTAGTCCCGGGACTAGTCTTACGCAGTATTTT. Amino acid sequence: CASSPGTSLTQYF. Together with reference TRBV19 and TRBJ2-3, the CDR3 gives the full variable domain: DGGITQSPKYLFRKEGQNVTLSCEQNLNHDAMYWYRQDPGQGLRLIYYSQIVNDFQKGDIAEGYSVSREKKESFPLTVTSAQKNPTAFYLCASSPGTSLTQYFGPGTRLTVL.

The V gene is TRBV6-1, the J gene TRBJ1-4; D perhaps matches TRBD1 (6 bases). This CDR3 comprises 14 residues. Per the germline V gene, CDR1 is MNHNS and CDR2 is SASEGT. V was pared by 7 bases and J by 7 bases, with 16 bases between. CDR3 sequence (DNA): TGTGCCAGCACTGGACAGTTAAGAGGTGAAAAACTGTTTTTT. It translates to CASTGQLRGEKLFF.

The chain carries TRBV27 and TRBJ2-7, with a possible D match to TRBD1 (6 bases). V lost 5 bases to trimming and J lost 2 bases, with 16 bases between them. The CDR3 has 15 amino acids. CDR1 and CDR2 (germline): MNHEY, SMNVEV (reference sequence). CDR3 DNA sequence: TGTGCCAGCAGTCGCTCGCCTGGGGGCACCTACGAGCAGTACTTC. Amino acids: CASSRSPGGTYEQYF.

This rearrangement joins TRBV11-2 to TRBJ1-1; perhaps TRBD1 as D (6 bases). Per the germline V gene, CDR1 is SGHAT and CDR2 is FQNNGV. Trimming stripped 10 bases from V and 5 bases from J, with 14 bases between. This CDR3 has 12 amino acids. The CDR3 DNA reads TGTGCCACCAGTATGCAGGGGACTGAAGCTTTCTTT. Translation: CATSMQGTEAFF.

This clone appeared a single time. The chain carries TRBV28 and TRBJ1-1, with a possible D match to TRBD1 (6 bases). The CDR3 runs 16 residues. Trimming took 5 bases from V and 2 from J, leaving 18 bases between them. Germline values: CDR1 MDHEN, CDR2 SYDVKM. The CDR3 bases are TGTGCCAGCAGTCTCATGCTGGGGGGGGCAAACACTGAAGCTTTCTTT. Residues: CASSLMLGGANTEAFF.

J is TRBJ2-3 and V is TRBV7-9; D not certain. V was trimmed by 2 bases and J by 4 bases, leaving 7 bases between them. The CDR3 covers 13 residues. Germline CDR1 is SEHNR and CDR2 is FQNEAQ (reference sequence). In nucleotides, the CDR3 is TGTGCCAGCAGCTTATCAGGTCCAGATACGCAGTATTTT. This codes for CASSLSGPDTQYF.

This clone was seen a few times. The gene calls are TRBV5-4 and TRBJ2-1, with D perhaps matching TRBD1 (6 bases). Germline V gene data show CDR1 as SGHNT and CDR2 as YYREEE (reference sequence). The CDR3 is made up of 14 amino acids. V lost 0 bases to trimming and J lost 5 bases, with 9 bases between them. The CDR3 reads CASSLGGPNNEQFF. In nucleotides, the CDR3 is TGTGCCAGCAGCTTGGGGGGGCCTAACAATGAGCAGTTCTTC.

The CDR3 loop is CAISESRALNTEAFF. The CDR3 DNA is TGTGCCATCAGTGAGTCGAGGGCCCTGAACACTGAAGCTTTCTTT. V is TRBV10-3 and J is TRBJ1-1; D unclear. Germline lookup yields CDR1 ENHRY and CDR2 SYGVKD. Trimming removed 0 bases at V and 0 bases at J, with 8 bases between. The CDR3 is 15 residues long.

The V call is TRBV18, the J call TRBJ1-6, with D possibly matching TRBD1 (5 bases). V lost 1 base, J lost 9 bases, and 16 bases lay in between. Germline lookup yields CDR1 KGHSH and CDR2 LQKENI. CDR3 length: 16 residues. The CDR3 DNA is TGTGCCAGCTCACCACAGGCAGCATCAACAGGTTCACCCCTCCACTTT. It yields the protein CASSPQAASTGSPLHF.

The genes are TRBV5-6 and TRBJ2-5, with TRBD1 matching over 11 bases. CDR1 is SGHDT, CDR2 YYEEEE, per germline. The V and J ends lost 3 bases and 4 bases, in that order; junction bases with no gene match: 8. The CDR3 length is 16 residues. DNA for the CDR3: TGTGCCAGCAGCTGGGGAACCGGGACAGGGGGAGAGACCCAGTACTTC. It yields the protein CASSWGTGTGGETQYF.

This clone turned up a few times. As DNA, the CDR3 is TGTGCCAGCAGCTTGGAGGGACTCCTCACAGATACGCAGTATTTT. Protein sequence: CASSLEGLLTDTQYF. This chain links TRBV5-4 with TRBJ2-3, with a tentative D call TRBD2 (6 bases). Germline CDR1 and CDR2: SGHNT and YYREEE (reference sequence). V lost 0 bases and J lost 2, with 10 bases in between. The CDR3 totals 15 residues.

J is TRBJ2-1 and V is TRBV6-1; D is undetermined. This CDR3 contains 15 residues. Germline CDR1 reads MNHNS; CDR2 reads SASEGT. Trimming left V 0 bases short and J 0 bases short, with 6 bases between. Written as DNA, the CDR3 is TGTGCCAGCAGTGAAGCGGTTAGCTCCTACAATGAGCAGTTCTTC. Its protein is CASSEAVSSYNEQFF.

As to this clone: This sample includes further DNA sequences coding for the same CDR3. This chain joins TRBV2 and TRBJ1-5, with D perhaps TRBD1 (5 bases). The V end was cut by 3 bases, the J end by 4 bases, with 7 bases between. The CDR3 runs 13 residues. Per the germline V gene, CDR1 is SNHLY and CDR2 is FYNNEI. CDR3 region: CASSEEGNQPQHF. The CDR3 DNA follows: TGTGCCAGCAGTGAGGAGGGGAATCAGCCCCAGCATTTT.

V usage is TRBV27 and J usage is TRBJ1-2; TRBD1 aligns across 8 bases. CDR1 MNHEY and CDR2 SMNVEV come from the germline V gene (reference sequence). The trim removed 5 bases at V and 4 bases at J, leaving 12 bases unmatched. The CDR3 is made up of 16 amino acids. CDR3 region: CASSGGGTGAFYGYTF. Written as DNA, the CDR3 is TGTGCCAGCAGTGGGGGAGGGACAGGAGCTTTCTATGGCTACACCTTC.

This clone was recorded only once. The CDR3 DNA sequence: TGCAGCGTGGGGCGCCGACAGGAGAAAACAGATACGCAGTATTTT. Amino acids: CSVGRRQEKTDTQYF. This sequence joins TRBV29-1 and TRBJ2-3, with TRBD1 as a possible D gene (6 bases). Germline values: CDR1 SQVTM, CDR2 ANQGSEA. This CDR3 has 15 amino acids. Deletions cut 6 bases from V and 3 bases from J, with 19 bases between.

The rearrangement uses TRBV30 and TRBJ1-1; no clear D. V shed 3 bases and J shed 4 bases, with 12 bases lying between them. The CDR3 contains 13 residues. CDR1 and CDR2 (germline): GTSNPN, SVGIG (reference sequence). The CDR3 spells CAWRTGVSTEAFF. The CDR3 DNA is TGTGCCTGGAGGACCGGGGTCTCCACTGAAGCTTTCTTT.

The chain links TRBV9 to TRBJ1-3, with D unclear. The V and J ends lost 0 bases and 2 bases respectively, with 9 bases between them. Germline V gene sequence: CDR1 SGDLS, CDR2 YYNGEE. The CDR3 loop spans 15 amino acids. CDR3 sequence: CASSVEGGTGNTIYF. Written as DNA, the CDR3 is TGTGCCAGCAGCGTAGAGGGAGGGACTGGAAACACCATATATTTT.

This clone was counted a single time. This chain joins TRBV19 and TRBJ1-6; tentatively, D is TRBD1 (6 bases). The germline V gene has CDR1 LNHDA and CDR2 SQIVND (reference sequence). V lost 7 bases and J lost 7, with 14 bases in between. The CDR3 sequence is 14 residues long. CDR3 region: CASKVQGSNSPLHF. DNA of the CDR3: TGTGCCAGTAAGGTTCAGGGGTCCAATTCACCCCTCCACTTT.

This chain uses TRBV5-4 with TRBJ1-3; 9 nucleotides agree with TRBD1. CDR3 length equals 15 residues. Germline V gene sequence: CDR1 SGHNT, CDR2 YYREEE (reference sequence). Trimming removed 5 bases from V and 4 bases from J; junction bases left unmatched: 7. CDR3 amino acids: CASRQTGGEGNTIYF. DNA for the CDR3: TGTGCCAGCAGACAAACAGGGGGCGAAGGAAACACCATATATTTT.